Presented here are 21 T cell receptor beta chains from one specimen sequenced in a study of blood T cell repertoires in COVID-19. The method was immunoSEQ multiplex PCR; TCRdb's version includes in-frame clones alone and lacks a portion of them. The table has 60,000 to 65,000 clones, roughly 84% seen once. Sequenced material: peripheral blood. These receptors came from a middle-aged man with COVID-19, enrolled during active disease.

Relative to its sample, this clone is medium-sized. This chain uses TRBV28 with TRBJ1-4; a possible D gene is TRBD1 (5 bases). Germline CDR1 reads MDHEN; CDR2 reads SYDVKM. Trimming removed 6 bases at V and 6 bases at J, with 17 bases between. The CDR3 consists of 15 residues. CDR3 sequence: CASRPDSLIYEKLFF. DNA of the CDR3: TGTGCCAGCAGGCCCGACAGTCTTATTTATGAAAAACTGTTTTTT.

The chain has TRBV19 and TRBJ1-2; possible D gene TRBD1, 6 bases. CDR1 LNHDA and CDR2 SQIVND come from the germline V gene (reference sequence). Trimming stripped 10 bases from V and 7 bases from J, with 16 bases between. This CDR3 contains 12 residues. The CDR3 DNA follows: TGTGCCACCAAGGGGGGGACGGGTGGCTACACCTTC. Its translation is CATKGGTGGYTF.

The rearrangement uses TRBV29-1 and TRBJ1-1, with 7 positions matching TRBD1. The germline V gene has CDR1 SQVTM and CDR2 ANQGSEA. V was pared by 5 bases and J by 1 base, with 7 bases of the junction left unmatched. The CDR3 consists of 14 residues. CDR3 residues: CSVRRGTANTEAFF. DNA of the CDR3: TGCAGCGTTCGGAGGGGGACAGCGAACACTGAAGCTTTCTTT.

V is TRBV4-1 and J is TRBJ1-3; tentative D call: TRBD1 (6 bases). Germline V gives CDR1 MGHRA, CDR2 YSYEKL. The CDR3 contains 15 residues. Trimming shortened V by 4 bases and J by 8 bases, and 18 bases separated the two germline ends. CDR3 nucleotides: TGCGCCAGCAGCCCCCAGGGGCCCAGAGGAGACACCATATATTTT. This translates into CASSPQGPRGDTIYF.

The chain is built from TRBV24-1 and TRBJ2-5, with TRBD2 matching 14 bases. This CDR3 comprises 16 residues. Germline V gene sequence: CDR1 KGHDR, CDR2 SFDVKD. Trimming at V came to 0 bases and at J to 4 bases, leaving 0 bases not matched to a gene. The CDR3 DNA sequence: TGTGCCACCAGTGATTTGGGACTAGCGGGAGGAGAGACCCAGTACTTC. It encodes CATSDLGLAGGETQYF.

The chain recombines TRBV6-1 with TRBJ2-3, with D tentatively TRBD2 (5 bases). V was clipped by 0 bases and J by 8 bases, with 9 bases between them. This CDR3 has 13 residues. Germline values: CDR1 MNHNS, CDR2 SASEGT. CDR3 region: CASSEAVAGTQYF. The DNA for the CDR3 is TGTGCCAGCAGTGAAGCTGTGGCGGGTACGCAGTATTTT.

V is TRBV3-1 (or the pseudogene TRBV3-2) and J is TRBJ2-4; 11 bases are shared with TRBD1. CDR1 and CDR2 from the germline V gene are LGHDT and YNNKEL (reference sequence). The CDR3 is 16 amino acids. V dropped 5 bases and J dropped 2; count of bases not matched to a gene: 5. CDR3 nucleotide sequence: TGTGCCAGCAGCTTGGGGGACAGGGGGTCCAAAAACATTCAGTACTTC. Translation gives CASSLGDRGSKNIQYF.

The chain joins TRBV4-2 to TRBJ1-6, with D hard to call. The CDR3 is 15 residues long. The germline CDR1 and CDR2 sequences are LGHNA and YNFKEQ. The germline V and J ends were trimmed by 0 bases and 6 bases, with 9 bases remaining between them. The CDR3 DNA follows: TGTGCCAGCAGCCAAGATGGGCCAGTTAATTCACCCCTCCACTTT. This sequence encodes CASSQDGPVNSPLHF.

The chain links TRBV5-1 to TRBJ2-2; tentatively, D is TRBD1 (6 bases). Germline V gene lookup returns CDR1 SGHRS and CDR2 YFSETQ. This CDR3 region has 15 residues. Trimming pared 4 bases from V and 4 bases from J, leaving 14 bases between. The CDR3: CASSPGRGGTGELFF. Written as DNA, the CDR3 is TGCGCCAGCAGCCCCGGCAGGGGTGGCACCGGGGAGCTGTTTTTT.

V and J are TRBV7-9 and TRBJ2-3; 7 bases match TRBD1. V gave up 5 bases and J gave up 3 bases; unmatched junction bases: 8. The germline V gene encodes CDR1 SEHNR and CDR2 FQNEAQ (reference sequence). The CDR3 length is 15 residues. CDR3 sequence: CASSATGQGTDTQYF. The CDR3 region has the DNA TGTGCCAGCAGCGCGACAGGGCAGGGTACAGATACGCAGTATTTT.

V usage is TRBV7-3 and J usage is TRBJ2-5; no clear D. Trimming took 1 base from V and 2 from J, leaving 5 bases between them. The CDR3 length is 13 residues. CDR1 is SGHTA and CDR2 is FQGTGA in the germline V gene. The CDR3 region is CASSLMRQETQYF. CDR3 nucleotide sequence: TGTGCCAGCAGCTTAATGAGACAAGAGACCCAGTACTTC.

The chain carries TRBV7-2 and TRBJ2-7; TRBD2 might be the D (6 bases). Trimming removed 4 bases at V and 0 bases at J, with 16 bases between. The CDR3 totals 16 residues. In germline, CDR1 is SGHTA, CDR2 FQGNSA. The chain's CDR3 is CASSSRGTASSYEQYF. As DNA, the CDR3 is TGTGCCAGCAGCTCCCGCGGGACGGCGAGCTCCTACGAGCAGTACTTC.

The rearrangement joins TRBV4-2 to TRBJ1-2, with unresolved D. V lost 8 bases, J lost 8 bases, and 24 bases lay in between. Germline CDR1 and CDR2: LGHNA and YNFKEQ. The CDR3 is 15 residues long. CDR3 nucleotides: TGTGCCAGCGAGAAATCCCCACAGCAAGGGAGCGGCTACACCTTC. This codes for CASEKSPQQGSGYTF.

V is TRBV5-1 and J is TRBJ2-2, with 10 nucleotides matching TRBD2. The CDR3 loop spans 14 amino acids. With 4 bases clipped from V and 10 bases from J, the junction kept 7 bases outside the gene matches. Germline loops: CDR1 SGHRS, CDR2 YFSETQ. CDR3: CASSDSSGSAELFF. CDR3 nucleotides: TGCGCCAGCAGCGATTCTAGCGGGAGTGCGGAGCTGTTTTTT.

The chain joins TRBV6-5 to TRBJ2-7, with D tentatively TRBD2 (5 bases). The CDR3 is 13 residues long. The germline V gene encodes CDR1 MNHEY and CDR2 SVGAGI. Trimming cost V 5 bases and J 6 bases, with 14 bases left between them. CDR3 residues: CASSLRTGSEQYF. The CDR3 coding sequence is TGTGCCAGCAGTCTACGGACGGGATCCGAGCAGTACTTC.

In nucleotides, the CDR3 is TGCGCCAGCAGCCAAGAAGCCTTGACTAGCGCCCATGAGCAGTTCTTC. Its translation: CASSQEALTSAHEQFF. The rearrangement links TRBV4-3 to TRBJ2-1; 8 bases agree with TRBD2. CDR1 LGHNA and CDR2 YSLEER come from the germline V gene. V was clipped by 0 bases and J by 8 bases; unmatched bases: 9. The CDR3 has 16 amino acids.

The CDR3 here is CASSGYRDNTDTQYF. The CDR3 nucleotides are TGTGCCAGCAGCGGGTACAGGGATAACACAGATACGCAGTATTTT. The V call is TRBV9, the J call TRBJ2-3; TRBD1 is a possible D gene (6 bases). The germline gives CDR1 SGDLS, CDR2 YYNGEE. This CDR3 is 15 amino acids long. Trimming pared 3 bases from V and 2 bases from J, leaving 13 bases between. The variable domain in full, completed from reference TRBV9 and TRBJ2-3, reads DSGVTQTPKHLITATGQRVTLRCSPRSGDLSVYWYQQSLDQGLQFLIQYYNGEERAKGNILERFSAQQFPDLHSELNLSSLELGDSALYFCASSGYRDNTDTQYFGPGTRLTVL.

This clone is medium-sized within its sample. Here the CDR3 DNA reads TGTGCCAGCAGCGCCCCGGGACAGGGCCTAGCTAACTATGGCTACACCTTC. Protein: CASSAPGQGLANYGYTF. The chain has TRBV5-6 and TRBJ1-2, with TRBD1 matching over 9 bases. The CDR3 loop spans 17 amino acids. Trimming cost V 4 bases and J 0 bases; bases outside gene matches: 10. Per the germline V gene, CDR1 is SGHDT and CDR2 is YYEEEE. Complete variable domain (other parts from reference TRBV5-6 and TRBJ1-2): DAGVTQSPTHLIKTRGQQVTLRCSPKSGHDTVSWYQQALGQGPQFIFQYYEEEERQRGNFPDRFSGHQFPNYSSELNVNALLLGDSALYLCASSAPGQGLANYGYTFGSGTRLTVV.

The chain is built from TRBV5-4 and TRBJ2-7; the D gene is possibly TRBD2 (6 bases). This CDR3 is 16 amino acids long. V gave up 0 bases and J gave up 7 bases, with 20 bases separating them. Germline CDR1 and CDR2: SGHNT and YYREEE (reference sequence). The CDR3 is CASSLAKGTVRGEQYF. CDR3 bases: TGTGCCAGCAGCTTGGCCAAGGGGACGGTGCGGGGAGAGCAGTACTTC. Supplemented by reference TRBV5-4 and TRBJ2-7, the full variable domain reads ETGVTQSPTHLIKTRGQQVTLRCSSQSGHNTVSWYQQALGQGPQFIFQYYREEENGRGNFPPRFSGLQFPNYSSELNVNALELDDSALYLCASSLAKGTVRGEQYFGPGTRLTVT.

The V call is TRBV5-4, the J call TRBJ2-2, with D perhaps TRBD2 (5 bases). The germline CDR1 and CDR2 sequences are SGHNT and YYREEE (reference sequence). The CDR3 is made up of 15 amino acids. V gave up 0 bases and J gave up 6 bases, with 12 bases separating them. The CDR3 reads CASSLGGLVSGELFF. The DNA of the CDR3 is TGTGCCAGCAGCTTGGGAGGGTTAGTTTCCGGGGAGCTGTTTTTT.

The table lists this clone with a count of one. The CDR3 reads CASSQDLPSGSWQETQYF. The CDR3 region has the DNA TGCGCCAGCAGCCAAGATTTACCTAGCGGGAGTTGGCAAGAGACCCAGTACTTC. This chain links TRBV4-1 with TRBJ2-5, with 10 positions matching TRBD2. CDR3 length equals 18 residues. V lost 0 bases and J lost 2; bases outside the gene matches: 9. Germline V CDR1 and CDR2: MGHRA, YSYEKL.